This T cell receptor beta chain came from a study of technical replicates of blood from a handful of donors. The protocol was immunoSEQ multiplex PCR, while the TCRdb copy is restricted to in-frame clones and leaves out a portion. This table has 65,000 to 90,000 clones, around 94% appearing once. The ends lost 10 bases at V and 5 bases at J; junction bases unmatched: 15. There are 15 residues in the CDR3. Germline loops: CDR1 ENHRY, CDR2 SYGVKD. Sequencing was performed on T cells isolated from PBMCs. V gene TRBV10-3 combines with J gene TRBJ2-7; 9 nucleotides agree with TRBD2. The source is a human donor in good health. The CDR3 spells CATTPIKREVNEQYF. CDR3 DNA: TGTGCCACCACCCCAATCAAGCGGGAGGTTAACGAGCAGTACTTC.